These 8 T cell receptor beta chains came from one sample sequenced in a study of prognosis after radiotherapy for stage I lung cancer. Researchers used two-round multiplex PCR to amplify TCR beta CDR3 starting from genomic DNA. Initially, in first-round PCR, primers specific to each TRBV and TRBJ gene were used. TCRdb re-analysed the multiplex PCR reads in MiXCR, keeping a single row per CDR3 protein. In the table there are more than 11,000 distinct CDR3 sequences, roughly 29% of which are singletons. Sequencing was performed on PBMCs, taken before or after stereotactic body radiation therapy (not recorded which). These TCRs come from a donor aged 50 or older with non-small cell lung cancer.

This clonotype is classed as medium-sized (0.01 to 0.1%). The V gene is TRBV6-5, the J gene TRBJ2-1, with 10 bases identical to TRBD2. CDR3 length equals 15 residues. V lost 4 bases and J lost 2; bases outside the gene matches: 2. Per the germline V gene, CDR1 is MNHEY and CDR2 is SVGAGI. The CDR3 sequence is CASSLLAGTYNEQFF. The DNA of the CDR3 is TGTGCCAGCAGTTTACTAGCGGGGACCTACAATGAGCAGTTCTTC.

J is TRBJ1-3 and V is TRBV5-5, with TRBD1 identical over 7 bases. CDR1 and CDR2 (germline): SGHKS, YYEKEE (reference sequence). The CDR3 spans 15 residues. Germline trimming cut 0 bases from V and 4 bases from J; bases unmatched to any gene: 4. This chain's CDR3 is CASSLEGARGNTIYF. In DNA form, the CDR3 reads TGTGCCAGCAGCTTGGAGGGGGCTCGCGGAAACACCATATATTTT.

This clonotype was counted a single time. The junction departs from the called germline gene at one end, perhaps through a read error. The genes are TRBV18 and TRBJ2-7; TRBD1 might be the D (6 bases). The CDR3 covers 15 residues. CDR1 and CDR2 from the germline V gene are KGHSH and LQKENI. CDR3 DNA: TGTGCCAGCCCACCAGGCAGGGGTGGTCTCGCCGAGCAGTACTTC. Protein: CASPPGRGGLAEQYF.

The chain has TRBV6-4 and TRBJ2-5, with a tentative D call TRBD1 (5 bases). Trimming pared 5 bases from V and 5 bases from J, leaving 12 bases between. Germline V gene sequence: CDR1 MRHNA, CDR2 SNTAGT. The CDR3 runs 13 residues. The CDR3 spells CASSYVYRETQYF. The CDR3 DNA follows: TGTGCCAGCAGTTACGTTTACAGGGAGACCCAGTACTTC.

V and J are TRBV4-1 and TRBJ2-1; tentative D call: TRBD2 (6 bases). The germline V gene has CDR1 MGHRA and CDR2 YSYEKL. The V end was cut by 7 bases, the J end by 8 bases, with 21 bases between. The CDR3 is 15 amino acids. CDR3 sequence: CASIPLAGEKDEQFF. Here the CDR3 DNA reads TGCGCCAGCATCCCACTAGCTGGAGAGAAGGATGAGCAGTTCTTC.

Details on this clonotype: The missing conserved phenylalanine or tryptophan at the end of this CDR3 makes a read error likely. This chain joins TRBV28 and TRBJ2-7; possible D gene TRBD2, 5 bases. The germline V gene encodes CDR1 MDHEN and CDR2 SYDVKM. The CDR3 runs 13 residues. V was shortened by 7 bases and J by 6 bases, with 16 bases between the two germline ends. The CDR3 region has the DNA TGTGCCAGCACCCCCAGGACTCTCGGCGAGCAGTACTTA. Its translation is CASTPRTLGEQYL.

This clonotype was detected many times. The chain uses TRBV7-9 and TRBJ1-1; no definite D call. The CDR3 is 15 residues long. V dropped 1 base and J dropped 1 base, with 10 bases sitting between them. Germline V gene lookup returns CDR1 SEHNR and CDR2 FQNEAQ (reference sequence). The CDR3, as DNA: TGTGCCAGCAGCTTAGACCGCCGGCGGAACACTGAAGCTTTCTTT. It specifies CASSLDRRRNTEAFF. Drawing the rest from reference TRBV7-9 and TRBJ1-1, the complete variable domain is DTGVSQNPRHKITKRGQNVTFRCDPISEHNRLYWYRQTLGQGPEFLTYFQNEAQLEKSRLLSDRFSAERPKGSFSTLEIQRTEQGDSAMYLCASSLDRRRNTEAFFGQGTRLTVV.

Concerning this clonotype: Given a far larger clone just one base away, this is likely a sequencing read error. J is TRBJ2-5 and V is TRBV7-9; D could derive from TRBD1 or TRBD2 (6 bases each). The CDR3 has 18 residues. CDR1 and CDR2 (germline): SEHNR, FQNEAQ (reference sequence). The ends were cut back, 2 bases at V and 8 bases at J, with 27 bases in the middle. Here the CDR3 DNA reads TGTGCCAGCAGCTTAATTGGGAACGGAGGGGGTGGTACAGATACCCAGTACTTC. This sequence encodes CASSLIGNGGGGTDTQYF.